The rows below give T cell receptor beta chains drawn from one sample of a study of blood T cell repertoires in COVID-19. The table came from immunoSEQ multiplex PCR; TCRdb's copy has only in-frame clones and leaves some out. The sample holds about 210,000 clones, 65% to 90% seen once. Sequencing used peripheral blood. All receptors derive from a man aged 35 to 55 who had recovered from COVID-19. Each CDR3 is given with its conserved first and last residue. Each record gives: J gene, V gene, clone size, D gene, CDR3 DNA, CDR3 protein. The D gene is left open where the match is weak. Where a row states a size, it is once, few, many or the class of an expanded clone; other rows omit it.

TRBJ2-7,TRBV6-5,-,-,TGTGCCAGCAGTCCCCAGAGGGCCCTCTCCTACGAGCAGTACTTC,CASSPQRALSYEQYF
TRBJ2-7,TRBV18,-,TRBD1,TGTGCCAGCTCGCGGGGACAGGGTGTGAGCGAGCAGTACTTC,CASSRGQGVSEQYF
TRBJ1-2,TRBV30,-,-,TGTGCCTGGAGAGGCCAGGCGGGAAACACCTTC,CAWRGQAGNTF
TRBJ1-4,TRBV18,-,-,TGTGCCAGCTCACCTCTCGTTGCGACTAATGAAAAACTGTTTTTT,CASSPLVATNEKLFF
TRBJ1-2,TRBV28,-,-,TGTGCCAGCAGTTTAGGGGGCGCCGGCTATGGCTACACCTTC,CASSLGGAGYGYTF
TRBJ2-7,TRBV6-2/TRBV6-3,few,-,TGTGCCAGCAGTTACTCTGCAGAGGGCCCGCACGAGCAGTACTTC,CASSYSAEGPHEQYF
TRBJ1-1,TRBV18,once,-,TGTGCCAGCTCAATGAGAGTAGAGGCCGCTGAAGCTTTCTTT,CASSMRVEAAEAFF
TRBJ1-1,TRBV5-4,-,-,TGTGCCAGCAGCTTGGGGGGGAGGGACACTGAAGCTTTCTTT,CASSLGGRDTEAFF
TRBJ1-2,TRBV5-1,-,-,TGCGCCAGCACCCTAGGTAGCGGTAACTATGGCTACACCTTC,CASTLGSGNYGYTF
TRBJ2-6,TRBV10-3,-,TRBD1,TGTGCCATCAGTGAGCAACAGGGGGCCCCGACGGAGTCTGGGGCCAACGTCCTGACTTTC,CAISEQQGAPTESGANVLTF
TRBJ2-1,TRBV5-5,-,TRBD2,TGTGCCAGCAGCTTGTTGGGAGGGACGGACTACAATGAGCAGTTCTTC,CASSLLGGTDYNEQFF